The 27 T cell receptor beta chains reported below all come from one sample, sequenced in a study of T cell repertoires in cytomegalovirus infection. Their antigen targets remain unknown. TCRdb re-called the reads with MiXCR, one entry per CDR3 protein. The table records about 920,000 distinct CDR3 sequences, approximately 31% of them present only once. The sequencing here drew on cultured CD8+ T cells from PBMCs, taken from culture after CMV antigen stimulation. The receptors here all came from a human donor in good health (CMV status not recorded). Some clones in this sample may be carry-over from other donors' samples.

This chain connects TRBV6-1 to TRBJ2-3; D is undetermined. The V gene's germline CDR1 is MNHNS and CDR2 SASEGT. The V end lost 0 bases, the J end lost 1 base, and 11 bases lay between the germline ends. The CDR3 is made up of 16 amino acids. The CDR3 DNA reads as TGTGCCAGCAGTGAAGCCTTCCGGGTGGGCACAGATACGCAGTATTTT. Its translation: CASSEAFRVGTDTQYF.

This chain links TRBV6-6 with TRBJ1-1; D not certain. The CDR3 totals 13 residues. The V and J ends lost 5 bases and 3 bases respectively, with 10 bases between them. CDR1 MNHNY and CDR2 SVGAGI come from the germline V gene (reference sequence). The CDR3 here is CASSPAFDTEAFF. The CDR3 DNA reads TGTGCCAGCAGTCCGGCCTTTGACACTGAAGCTTTCTTT.

V is TRBV6-5 and J is TRBJ2-7, with D tentatively TRBD1 (6 bases). V shed 5 bases and J shed 2 bases, with 13 bases lying between them. Germline CDR1 is MNHEY and CDR2 is SVGAGI. The CDR3 runs 14 residues. The CDR3, as DNA: TGTGCCAGCAGTCCAAGACAGGTTACCTACGAGCAGTACTTC. Protein sequence: CASSPRQVTYEQYF.

The chain couples TRBV27 to TRBJ1-5; tentative D call: TRBD1 (5 bases). Per the germline V gene, CDR1 is MNHEY and CDR2 is SMNVEV (reference sequence). CDR3 length equals 14 residues. The V and J ends lost 3 bases and 7 bases respectively, with 13 bases between them. The CDR3 sequence: CASSFRRDGQPQHF. The DNA of the CDR3 is TGTGCCAGCAGTTTTCGGCGGGACGGGCAGCCCCAGCATTTT.

This chain connects TRBV27 to TRBJ2-7; the D is unclear. This CDR3 region has 13 residues. The V end lost 3 bases, the J end lost 2 bases, and 8 bases lay between the germline ends. Germline CDR1 reads MNHEY; CDR2 reads SMNVEV (reference sequence). The CDR3 DNA sequence: TGTGCCAGCAGTTTTGGTCCGCCCTACGAGCAGTACTTC. Protein product: CASSFGPPYEQYF.

The sample holds a few counts of this clonotype. The rearrangement uses TRBV24-1 and TRBJ2-1; D not certain. The length of the CDR3 is 12 residues. V lost 8 bases to trimming and J lost 5 bases, with 9 bases between them. Germline assignment: CDR1 KGHDR and CDR2 SFDVKD. The CDR3 bases are TGTGCCACCAATCGGCCCGACAATGAGCAGTTCTTC. Amino acids: CATNRPDNEQFF.

The chain carries TRBV12-3 or TRBV12-4 and TRBJ2-1; 8 bases match TRBD2. V lost 7 bases, J lost 9 bases, and 14 bases stayed unmatched. This CDR3 is 15 amino acids long. The CDR3 DNA sequence: TGTGCCAGCATCCGGGAGGGAAGACCCTCGAGTGAGCAGTTCTTC. It encodes CASIREGRPSSEQFF.

V gene TRBV28 combines with J gene TRBJ2-7; D unclear. The V end was cut by 2 bases, the J end by 6 bases, with 8 bases between. The CDR3 contains 12 residues. Germline loops: CDR1 MDHEN, CDR2 SYDVKM. The CDR3 is CASSLRGPEQYV. The CDR3 region has the DNA TGTGCCAGCAGTTTAAGAGGTCCCGAGCAGTACGTC.

Only a few counts were recorded for this clonotype. V is TRBV10-3 and J is TRBJ1-1; TRBD1 agrees at 8 bases. The CDR3 has 14 amino acids. Germline loops: CDR1 ENHRY, CDR2 SYGVKD. V lost 2 bases, J lost 4 bases, and 3 bases stayed unmatched. The CDR3 is CAISETTGATEAFF. DNA for the CDR3: TGTGCCATCAGTGAGACGACAGGGGCCACTGAAGCTTTCTTT.

This clonotype was seen a few times. The CDR3 loop is CASSLGATEVTYEQYV. The CDR3 region has the DNA TGTGCCAGCAGTCTGGGGGCGACAGAAGTAACCTACGAGCAGTACGTC. The rearrangement uses TRBV6-2 or TRBV6-3 and TRBJ2-7, with D tentatively TRBD1 (6 bases). This CDR3 is built from 16 residues. Trimming took 5 bases from V and 2 from J, leaving 19 bases between them. From germline, CDR1 is MNHEY and CDR2 SVGEGT.

This clonotype was seen ten or more times. This rearrangement joins TRBV7-8 to TRBJ2-1, with D possibly matching TRBD1 (6 bases). CDR1 and CDR2 (germline): SGHVS, FQNEAQ. Trimming stripped 3 bases from V and 9 bases from J, with 9 bases between. This CDR3 is 12 amino acids long. DNA for the CDR3: TGTGCCAGCAGCTTTGGACAGATTGAGCAGTTCTTC. It codes for CASSFGQIEQFF.

The chain is built from TRBV7-9 and TRBJ1-1; 9 bases agree with TRBD1. With V trimmed by 5 bases and J by 1 base, 8 bases remained unmatched. The CDR3 runs 16 residues. Germline lookup yields CDR1 SEHNR and CDR2 FQNEAQ (reference sequence). The DNA of the CDR3 is TGTGCCAGCAGCCACCAACAGGGGGCAGGGAACACTGAAGCTTTCTTT. It encodes CASSHQQGAGNTEAFF. Variable domain in full (rest from reference TRBV7-9 and TRBJ1-1): DTGVSQNPRHKITKRGQNVTFRCDPISEHNRLYWYRQTLGQGPEFLTYFQNEAQLEKSRLLSDRFSAERPKGSFSTLEIQRTEQGDSAMYLCASSHQQGAGNTEAFFGQGTRLTVV.

This chain uses TRBV28 with TRBJ1-3, with D uncertain. The CDR3 length is 14 residues. Germline-derived CDR1 and CDR2 are MDHEN and SYDVKM. Trimming removed 3 bases from V and 2 bases from J, with 8 bases in between. The CDR3 bases are TGTGCCAGCAGTTTCGTAACTGCTGGAAACACCATATATTTT. Translating gives CASSFVTAGNTIYF.

This chain connects TRBV19 to TRBJ2-7; 9 bases agree with TRBD1. This CDR3 region has 14 residues. The V gene end was trimmed by 5 bases and the J gene end by 4 bases; junction bases not matched to a gene: 6. From germline, CDR1 is LNHDA and CDR2 SQIVND (reference sequence). CDR3 region: CASSSATGGYEQYF. The CDR3 nucleotides read TGTGCCAGTAGTTCCGCGACAGGGGGGTACGAGCAGTACTTC.

This clonotype was recorded at least ten times. V and J are TRBV12-3 or TRBV12-4 and TRBJ2-3; 8 bases map to TRBD2. Losses at the gene ends were 4 bases for V and 4 bases for J; bases not matched to a gene: 10. This CDR3 contains 16 residues. This chain's CDR3 is CASSYSGGGWADTQYF. For the CDR3, the DNA is TGTGCCAGCAGTTACTCCGGGGGGGGATGGGCAGATACGCAGTATTTT.

The chain links TRBV4-2 to TRBJ1-5; TRBD1 agrees at 10 bases. Germline CDR1 is LGHNA and CDR2 is YNFKEQ. The CDR3 spans 19 residues. Trimming cost V 1 base and J 4 bases; bases outside gene matches: 13. The CDR3, as DNA: TGTGCCAGCAGCCAAGGTGGGGGACAGGGGAAATTTTGGAATCAGCCCCAGCATTTT. Protein sequence: CASSQGGGQGKFWNQPQHF.

The chain links TRBV6-6 to TRBJ1-5; 7 bases map to TRBD1. The trim removed 6 bases at V and 7 bases at J, leaving 6 bases unmatched. CDR3 length equals 13 residues. Germline values: CDR1 MNHNY, CDR2 SVGAGI (reference sequence). The DNA of the CDR3 is TGTGCCAGCAGGAACAGGGGTCCCCAGCCCCAGCATTTT. Translation: CASRNRGPQPQHF.

The gene calls are TRBV7-6 and TRBJ2-5, with D perhaps matching TRBD1 (7 bases). V was trimmed by 5 bases and J by 5 bases, leaving 15 bases between them. The germline V gene has CDR1 SGHVS and CDR2 FNYEAQ. There are 14 residues in the CDR3. The DNA of the CDR3 is TGTGCCAGCAGCCCGCCCAGGGGGGCGGAGACCCAGTACTTC. Protein sequence: CASSPPRGAETQYF.

This clonotype was observed a handful of times. This rearrangement joins TRBV6-1 to TRBJ1-1; D is undetermined. V dropped 4 bases and J dropped 1 base, with 13 bases sitting between them. The CDR3 extends over 15 amino acids. CDR1 is MNHNS and CDR2 is SASEGT in the germline V gene. The CDR3 DNA reads as TGTGCCAGCAGTGCTGCCGTTGGACCGAACACTGAAGCTTTCTTT. It yields the protein CASSAAVGPNTEAFF.

This rearrangement joins TRBV27 to TRBJ2-5, with D possibly being TRBD1 or TRBD2 (5 bases each). The V gene's germline CDR1 is MNHEY and CDR2 SMNVEV (reference sequence). Trimming cost V 11 bases and J 1 base, with 29 bases left between them. CDR3 length: 18 amino acids. This CDR3 reads CAPPPHRGPAGLQETQYF. Here the CDR3 DNA reads TGTGCCCCTCCCCCCCACCGGGGCCCCGCGGGCCTCCAAGAGACCCAGTACTTC.

A few counts support this clonotype. This chain links TRBV6-2 or TRBV6-3 with TRBJ2-2; 7 nucleotides line up with TRBD1. Germline values: CDR1 MNHEY, CDR2 SVGEGT. J gave up 4 bases and V 0 bases, and 5 bases lay outside the gene matches. The CDR3 loop spans 16 amino acids. CDR3 in amino acids: CASSYSHQGVTGELFF. The CDR3, as DNA: TGTGCCAGCAGTTACTCACACCAGGGGGTCACCGGGGAGCTGTTTTTT.

A remark on this clonotype: A much larger clone is a single base away; this may be a read error. The chain joins TRBV12-5 to TRBJ1-1; D is perhaps TRBD1 (5 bases). Germline assignment: CDR1 LGHNT and CDR2 FRNRAP. Trimming shortened V by 2 bases and J by 3 bases, and 13 bases separated the two germline ends. CDR3 length equals 15 residues. In DNA form, the CDR3 reads TGTGCTAGTGGTTTGTCGGGGGGGGTAGACACTGAAGCTTTCTTT. Protein product: CASGLSGGVDTEAFF.

This clonotype was seen a handful of times. This sequence joins TRBV12-3 or TRBV12-4 and TRBJ2-1; D is unclear. The CDR3 is 15 amino acids. Trimming pared 4 bases from V and 3 bases from J, leaving 13 bases between. CDR3 loop: CASSWAENYYNEQFF. CDR3 nucleotides: TGTGCCAGCAGTTGGGCAGAAAATTACTACAATGAGCAGTTCTTC.

This clonotype has more than one count but fewer than ten. This sequence joins TRBV19 and TRBJ2-7; no clear D. The V end was cut by 3 bases, the J end by 1 base, with 10 bases between. The CDR3 is 14 amino acids. Germline CDR1 LNHDA, CDR2 SQIVND (reference sequence). For the CDR3, the DNA is TGTGCCAGTAGTATTGGCGGCAGATCCTACGAGCAGTACTTC. Translated: CASSIGGRSYEQYF.

The genes are TRBV20-1 and TRBJ2-1; TRBD2 is a possible D gene (5 bases). The germline CDR1 and CDR2 sequences are DFQATT and SNEGSKA (reference sequence). The CDR3 has 16 amino acids. Trimming pared 3 bases from V and 3 bases from J, leaving 18 bases between. The CDR3 coding sequence is TGCAGTGCTAGTAGGACTGGAGAAGGGTTCTACAATGAGCAGTTCTTC. It encodes CSASRTGEGFYNEQFF.

This chain links TRBV7-6 with TRBJ1-1; 9 bases agree with TRBD1. Germline V gene data show CDR1 as SGHVS and CDR2 as FNYEAQ. The ends lost 5 bases at V and 3 bases at J; junction bases unmatched: 10. The CDR3 sequence is 16 residues long. CDR3 in amino acids: CASSQALTGGYTEAFF. For the CDR3, the DNA is TGTGCCAGCAGCCAGGCCCTGACAGGGGGGTACACTGAAGCTTTCTTT.

The chain couples TRBV3-1 to TRBJ2-7; D gene ambiguous. This CDR3 region has 13 residues. Trimming took off 0 bases at V and 7 bases at J, with 10 bases between the two ends. CDR1 is LGHDT, CDR2 YNNKEL, per germline (reference sequence). The CDR3 DNA is TGTGCCAGCAGCCAAGATGAATCCGGGGAGCAGTACTTC. Translated, it gives CASSQDESGEQYF.